This T cell receptor beta chain was captured in a study of cytomegalovirus exposure and HLA in healthy donors. The PCR had 60 Vbeta and 13 Jbeta primers. Repertoires were generated with immunoSEQ multiplex PCR, while TCRdb's copy carries only in-frame clones and drops some. This sample has 120,000 or so clones, with approximately 80% found just once. With 4 bases clipped from V and 3 bases from J, the junction kept 1 base outside the gene matches. This CDR3 has 14 amino acids. CDR1 and CDR2 from the germline V gene are SGDLS and YYNGEE. The sequence was obtained from a man between 18 and 35 years old in good health and CMV-seronegative. The genes are TRBV9 and TRBJ2-2, with 9 bases fitting TRBD1. The sample comprised PBMCs. This CDR3 is CASSWTGDTGELFF. The CDR3, as DNA: TGTGCCAGCAGCTGGACAGGGGACACCGGGGAGCTGTTTTTT.